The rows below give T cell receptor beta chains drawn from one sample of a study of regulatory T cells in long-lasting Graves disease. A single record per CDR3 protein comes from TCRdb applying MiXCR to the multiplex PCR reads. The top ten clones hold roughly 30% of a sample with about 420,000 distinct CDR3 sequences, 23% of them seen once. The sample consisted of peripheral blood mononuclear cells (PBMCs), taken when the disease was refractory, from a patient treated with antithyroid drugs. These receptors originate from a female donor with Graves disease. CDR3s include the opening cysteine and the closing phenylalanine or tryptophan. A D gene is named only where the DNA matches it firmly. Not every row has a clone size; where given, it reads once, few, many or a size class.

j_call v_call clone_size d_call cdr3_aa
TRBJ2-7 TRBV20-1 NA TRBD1 CSAIKPGQGNEQYF
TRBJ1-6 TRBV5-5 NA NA CASSFKPENSPLHF
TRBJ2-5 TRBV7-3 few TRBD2 CASSLTGGLVKTQYF
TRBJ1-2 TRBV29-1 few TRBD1 CSAASGTGGYGYTF
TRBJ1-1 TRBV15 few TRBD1 CATLEGQGWSRAFF
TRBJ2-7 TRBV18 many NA CASSSEATEQYF
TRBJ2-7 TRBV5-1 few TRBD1 CASSPGTGLSYEQYF
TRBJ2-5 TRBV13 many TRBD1 CASARDRSPETQYF
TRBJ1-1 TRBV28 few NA CASSSDSFEAFF
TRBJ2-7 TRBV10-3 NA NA CAISERQPYEQYF
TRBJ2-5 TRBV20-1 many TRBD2 CSARDHTSAVKRETQYF
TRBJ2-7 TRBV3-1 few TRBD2 CASSLPPGRGSYEQYF
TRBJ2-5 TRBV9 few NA CASSVGTLLQETQYF
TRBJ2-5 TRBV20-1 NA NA CSATPRVSAQETQYF
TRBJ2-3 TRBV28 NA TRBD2 CASKFSGTLNTQYF
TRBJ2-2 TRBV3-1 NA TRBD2 CASSQELGASGRRSGELFF
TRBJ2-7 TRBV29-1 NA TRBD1 CSVGQGPSYEQYF
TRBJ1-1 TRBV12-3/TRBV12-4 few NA CASSPGYGTEAFF
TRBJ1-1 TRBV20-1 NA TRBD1 CSAKNPGQGTEAFF
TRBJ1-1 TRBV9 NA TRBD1 CASSAGTATTEAFF
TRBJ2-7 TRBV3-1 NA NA CASSQEGAGEQYF
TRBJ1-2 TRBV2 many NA CASSEGLRQRYGYTF
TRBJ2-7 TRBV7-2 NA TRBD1 CASSQGQGFREQYF
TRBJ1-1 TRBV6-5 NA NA CASSYSSNTGAFF
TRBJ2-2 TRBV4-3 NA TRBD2 CASSQDLLAGSANTGELFF
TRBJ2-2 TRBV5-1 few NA CASSLDRVAGELFF
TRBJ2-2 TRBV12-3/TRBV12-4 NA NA CASSYSEPLLRELFF
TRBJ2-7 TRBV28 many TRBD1 CASRQGGSYEQYF
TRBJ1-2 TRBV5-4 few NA CASSLDGRASTGYTF
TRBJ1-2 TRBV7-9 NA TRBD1 CASSLPQGAQGYTF
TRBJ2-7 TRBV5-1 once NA CASSLAVGPAYEQYF
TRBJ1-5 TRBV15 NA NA CATSRRGADQPQHF
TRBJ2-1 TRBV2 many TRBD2 CASSALWGGNEQFF
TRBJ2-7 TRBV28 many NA CASVGGIGEQYF
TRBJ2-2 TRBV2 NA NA CASSDTRLSRRLNTGELFF
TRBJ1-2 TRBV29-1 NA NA CSVEVAANTNYGYTF
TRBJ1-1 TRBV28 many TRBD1 CASGQGLTEAFF
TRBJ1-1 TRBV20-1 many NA CSAYRVANTEAFF
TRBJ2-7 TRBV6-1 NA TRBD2 CASSPRRSSGRYEQYF
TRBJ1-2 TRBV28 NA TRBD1 CASRTERQGAHYGYTF
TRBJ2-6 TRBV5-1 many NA CASSLRSVGANVLTF
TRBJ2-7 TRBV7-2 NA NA CASSFVGEQYF
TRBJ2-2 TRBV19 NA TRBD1 CASSRTGGQAWELFF
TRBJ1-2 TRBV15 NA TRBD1 CAISRPGTGWNYGYTF
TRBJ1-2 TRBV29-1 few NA CSVEDRSGPGYDGYTF
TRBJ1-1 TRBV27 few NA CASSINPGTEFETFF
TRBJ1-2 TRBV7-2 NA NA CASSLAVRPNGYTF
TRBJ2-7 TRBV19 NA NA CASSIVLRVEQYF
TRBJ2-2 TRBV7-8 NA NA CASSVELTYPPGELFF
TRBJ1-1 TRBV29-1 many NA CSAAITTYTEAFF
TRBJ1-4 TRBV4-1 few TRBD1 CASSQGQGPTNEKLFF
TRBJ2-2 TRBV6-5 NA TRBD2 CASSSLPGLAGNPADTGELFF
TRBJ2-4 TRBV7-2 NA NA CASSSPGLGNIQYF
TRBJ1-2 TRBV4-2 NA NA CASSQDRGVRGYTF
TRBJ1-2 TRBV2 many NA CAINYRDRHYGYTF
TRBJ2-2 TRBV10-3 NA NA CAISDDPGRYTGELFF
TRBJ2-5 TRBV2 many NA CASSEAQETQYF
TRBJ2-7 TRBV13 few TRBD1 CASSAGTGGIGYEQYF